This T cell receptor (beta chain) emerged from a study of blood T cell repertoires in COVID-19. Study at large: COVID-19 samples from acute and convalescent phases originated in the United States, Italy and Spain. Sources were T cells, B-cell-depleted T cells, or PBMCs; the material itself was cDNA or gDNA.

Original handling: From reference gene primer amplification, estimates of nucleated cell counts were derived. Repertoires were generated with immunoSEQ multiplex PCR, while TCRdb's copy carries only in-frame clones and drops some. The V and J calls and the clone size are those of that table, but D and trimming were determined from the DNA. The sample yields about 64,000 clones, 65% to 90% seen once. The CDR3 loop spans 15 amino acids. Germline V CDR1 and CDR2: SNHLY, FYNNEI. After removal of 7 bases from V and 4 bases from J, the junction contained 11 bases not matched to a gene. This clone is a singleton in its sample.

Sequencing used peripheral blood. This TCR was recovered from a man aged 45-65 years with active COVID-19. The V gene is TRBV2, the J gene TRBJ2-3; 7 bases match TRBD1. The CDR3 bases are TGTGCCAGCATGAGACAGGGTCGGGCTGCAGATACGCAGTATTTT. It translates to CASMRQGRAADTQYF.